This TCR beta chain was recovered during a study of blood T cells in healthy people across ages. Germline CDR1 SGHVS, CDR2 FQNEAQ. CDR3 length: 16 residues. Study-wide findings and caveats: Estimated diversity that came from one million T cells was considered an underestimate.

A word on this clonotype: Its antigen is unknown. One end of the junction fails to match germline, which may point to a read error.

Then a second PCR, running about 6 to 11 cycles, was carried out with a sample-barcoded 5' primer and a J-beta primer mix. MiXCR, run by TCRdb on the 5' RACE reads, gives a single entry per CDR3 protein. The profile covers some 1.1 million distinct CDR3 sequences, with more than 30% appearing a single time and under 15% taken by the ten largest. The TCR was taken from a man aged 18 to 35 in good health. The sequencing sample was made of blood. The chain combines TRBV7-8 with TRBJ1-2; 8 bases align to TRBD1. In nucleotides, the CDR3 is TGTGCCAGCGGCTTAAGAGGACAGGGCGCAAACTATGGCTACACCTTC. Translation: CASGLRGQGANYGYTF.